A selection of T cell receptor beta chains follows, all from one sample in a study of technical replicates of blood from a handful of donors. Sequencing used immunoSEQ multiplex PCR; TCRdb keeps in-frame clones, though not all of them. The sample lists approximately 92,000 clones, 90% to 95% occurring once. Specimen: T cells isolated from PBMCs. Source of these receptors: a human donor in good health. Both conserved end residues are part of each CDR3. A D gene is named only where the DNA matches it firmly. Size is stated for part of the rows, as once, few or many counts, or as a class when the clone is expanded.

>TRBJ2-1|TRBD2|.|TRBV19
CASSLTSGGPYNEQFF
TGTGCCAGTAGCCTTACTAGCGGGGGCCCATACAATGAGCAGTTCTTC
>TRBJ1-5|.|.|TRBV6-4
CASSGEENQPQHF
TGTGCCAGCAGTGGAGAGGAAAATCAGCCCCAGCATTTT
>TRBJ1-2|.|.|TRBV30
CAWSVLEHYTF
TGTGCCTGGAGTGTACTAGAACACTACACCTTC
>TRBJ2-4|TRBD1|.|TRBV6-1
CASRNLGTANIQYF
TGTGCCAGCAGAAACCTCGGGACAGCGAACATTCAGTACTTC
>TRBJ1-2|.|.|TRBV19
CASTIGQGGYGYTF
TGTGCCAGTACCATCGGTCAGGGAGGCTATGGCTACACCTTC
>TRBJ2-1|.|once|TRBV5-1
CASSLQTGYNEQFF
TGCGCCAGCAGCTTGCAGACAGGATACAATGAGCAGTTCTTC
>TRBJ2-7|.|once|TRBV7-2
CASSLAGTSEREQYF
TGTGCCAGCAGCTTGGCCGGGACTTCCGAACGCGAGCAGTACTTC
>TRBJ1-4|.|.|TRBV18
CASSLRQNEKLFF
TGTGCCAGCTCCCTTCGCCAGAATGAAAAACTGTTTTTT
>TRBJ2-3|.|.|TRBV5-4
CASSLESREYTDTQYF
TGTGCCAGCAGCTTGGAGTCTCGGGAGTACACAGATACGCAGTATTTT
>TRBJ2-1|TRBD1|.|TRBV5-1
CASSLGQGRGYNEQFF
TGCGCCAGCAGCTTAGGACAGGGGCGGGGATACAATGAGCAGTTCTTC
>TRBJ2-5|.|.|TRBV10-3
CAYGAVQETQYF
TGTGCCTATGGGGCAGTACAAGAGACCCAGTACTTC
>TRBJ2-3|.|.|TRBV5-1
CASSFSADTQYF
TGCGCCAGCAGCTTCAGTGCAGATACGCAGTATTTT
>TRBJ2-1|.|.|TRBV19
CASTSGSSYNEQFF
TGTGCCAGTACAAGTGGGAGCTCCTACAATGAGCAGTTCTTC
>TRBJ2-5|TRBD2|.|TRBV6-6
CASRLAGLQETQYF
TGTGCCAGCAGACTAGCGGGGTTACAAGAGACCCAGTACTTC
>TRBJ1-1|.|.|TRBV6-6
CASGVGTEAFF
TGTGCCAGTGGAGTAGGCACTGAAGCTTTCTTT
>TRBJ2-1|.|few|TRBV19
CASTERSVDEQFF
TGTGCCAGTACGGAGCGGAGTGTCGATGAGCAGTTCTTC
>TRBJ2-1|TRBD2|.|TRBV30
CAWSSPGGYNEQFF
TGTGCCTGGAGTTCCCCGGGAGGGTACAATGAGCAGTTCTTC
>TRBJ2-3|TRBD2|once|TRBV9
CASSVRGGGASGTTDTQYF
TGTGCCAGCAGCGTAAGAGGAGGCGGTGCTAGCGGGACCACAGATACGCAGTATTTT
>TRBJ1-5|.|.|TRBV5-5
CASSFENQPQHF
TGTGCCAGCAGCTTCGAGAATCAGCCCCAGCATTTT
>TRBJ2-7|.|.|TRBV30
CAWSRLSYEQYF
TGTGCCTGGAGTCGACTGAGCTACGAGCAGTACTTC
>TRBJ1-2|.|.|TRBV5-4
CASSSGEGYTF
TGTGCCAGCAGCTCGGGGGAAGGCTACACCTTC
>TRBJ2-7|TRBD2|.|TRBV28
CAIREGLPPYEQYF
TGTGCCATCAGGGAGGGACTCCCTCCCTACGAGCAGTACTTC
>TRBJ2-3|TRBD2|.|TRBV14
CASTRREGDTQYF
TGTGCCAGCACTCGCAGGGAGGGAGATACGCAGTATTTT
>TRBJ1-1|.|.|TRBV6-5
CASSYLGQNTEAFF
TGTGCCAGCAGTTACTTGGGACAGAACACTGAAGCTTTCTTT
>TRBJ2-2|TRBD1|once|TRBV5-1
CASSHRDRSPGELFF
TGCGCCAGCAGCCACCGGGACAGGAGCCCCGGGGAGCTGTTTTTT
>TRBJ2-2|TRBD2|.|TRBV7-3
CASSLRSGRAQTGELFF
TGTGCCAGCAGCTTAAGGAGCGGGAGGGCCCAAACCGGGGAGCTGTTTTTT
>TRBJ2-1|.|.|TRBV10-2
CASSELAKDEQFF
TGCGCCAGCAGTGAGTTAGCGAAAGATGAGCAGTTCTTC
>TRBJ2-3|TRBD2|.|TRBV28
CASNGGGGTDTQYF
TGTGCCAGCAACGGGGGAGGGGGCACAGATACGCAGTATTTT
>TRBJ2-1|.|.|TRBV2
CARALGLEQFF
TGTGCCAGAGCCCTTGGACTAGAGCAGTTCTTC
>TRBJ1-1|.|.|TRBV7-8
CASSSRGLGSTEAFF
TGTGCCAGCAGCTCCAGGGGCCTGGGGAGCACTGAAGCTTTCTTT
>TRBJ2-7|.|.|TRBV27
CASSFRGSSYEQYF
TGTGCCAGCAGTTTCCGGGGATCCTCCTACGAGCAGTACTTC
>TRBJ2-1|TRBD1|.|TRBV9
CASSAWGTGGYNEQFF
TGTGCCAGCAGCGCATGGGGGACAGGTGGCTACAATGAGCAGTTCTTC
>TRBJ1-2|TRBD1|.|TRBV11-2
CASSLRGQGGSYGYTF
TGTGCCAGCAGCTTACGAGGACAGGGAGGGAGTTATGGCTACACCTTC
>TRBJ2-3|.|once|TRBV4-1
CASSQVAERADTQYF
TGCGCCAGCAGCCAGGTAGCTGAGAGGGCAGATACGCAGTATTTT
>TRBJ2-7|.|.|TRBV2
CATTGSTNEQYF
TGTGCCACCACAGGATCCACAAACGAGCAGTACTTC
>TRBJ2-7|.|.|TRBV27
CASSFVPSRSSYEQYF
TGTGCCAGCAGTTTTGTCCCTTCAAGGAGCTCCTACGAGCAGTACTTC
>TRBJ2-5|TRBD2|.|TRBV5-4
CASSYSGVQETQYF
TGTGCCAGCAGTTATAGCGGGGTCCAAGAGACCCAGTACTTC